A selection of T cell receptor beta chains follows, all from one sample in a study of T cells in Graves' hyperthyroidism and ophthalmopathy. TCRdb re-derived calls from the multiplex PCR reads in MiXCR, one entry per CDR3 protein. The table lists about 560,000 distinct CDR3 sequences, over 15% of them singletons. Input material: blood. These receptors were obtained from a woman between 18 and 29 years old with Graves' hyperthyroidism. The CDR3 runs from the conserved cysteine through the conserved F or W. Fields, in order: V gene, clone size, D gene, J gene, CDR3 DNA, CDR3 protein. D genes are given only for firm matches. Rows may omit the clone size; those that give it use once, few, many or a size class.

>TRBV30|many|NA|TRBJ2-7
TGTGCCTGGAGTATGGCTCGGGAGCAGTACTTC
CAWSMAREQYF
>TRBV19|NA|NA|TRBJ2-7
TGTGCCAGTAGTATGGGACCCCAGGATTTCTACGAGCAGTACTTC
CASSMGPQDFYEQYF
>TRBV11-2|NA|NA|TRBJ2-5
TGTGCCAGCAGAGGGCGGGGCCAAGAGACCCAGTACTTC
CASRGRGQETQYF
>TRBV7-2|few|TRBD1|TRBJ2-5
TGTGCCAGCAGCTCACGACAGGGGGCTTTTGAGACCCAGTACTTC
CASSSRQGAFETQYF
>TRBV18|many|TRBD2|TRBJ2-3
TGCGCCAGCAGCCCGACTAGCGGGAGCGCAGATACGCAGTATTTT
CASSPTSGSADTQYF
>TRBV7-9|NA|TRBD1|TRBJ2-7
TGTGCCAGCAGCCGACAGGGCCCGAGAGCTAGCGAGCAGTACTTC
CASSRQGPRASEQYF
>TRBV7-9|NA|NA|TRBJ2-1
TGTGCCAGCAGCTTAAGCCCCGCGAGCTCCTACAATGAGCAGTTCTTC
CASSLSPASSYNEQFF
>TRBV4-1|NA|TRBD1|TRBJ2-7
TGCGCCAGCAGCCTACCGGGACAGGGGGGCTCCTACGAGCAGTACTTC
CASSLPGQGGSYEQYF
>TRBV11-2|many|NA|TRBJ2-5
TGTGCCAGCAGCTTAGTCACAGGGTTCCAAGAGACCCAGTACTTC
CASSLVTGFQETQYF
>TRBV5-1|NA|NA|TRBJ1-5
TGCGCCAGCAGCATGGACGGATTTAGCAATCAGCCCCAGCATTTT
CASSMDGFSNQPQHF
>TRBV5-1|many|TRBD1|TRBJ2-1
TGCGCCAGCAGCTTAGGGGACAGGGAAGAAGAGCAGTTCTTC
CASSLGDREEEQFF
>TRBV30|NA|NA|TRBJ1-2
TGTGCCTGGCGGGGGGGGAACTATGGCTACACCTTC
CAWRGGNYGYTF
>TRBV4-1|few|TRBD2|TRBJ2-5
TGCGCCAGCAGCCAAGTGGGTCTAGCGGGAGGAGAGACCCAGTACTTC
CASSQVGLAGGETQYF
>TRBV7-9|many|TRBD1|TRBJ2-7
TGTGCCAGCAGTTTAGGGACAGGCTCCTACGAGCAGTACTTC
CASSLGTGSYEQYF
>TRBV20-1|many|TRBD2|TRBJ2-1
TGCAGTGCTCCTCGACTAGCGGGTTCCTACAATGAGCAGTTCTTC
CSAPRLAGSYNEQFF
>TRBV20-1|few|NA|TRBJ1-5
TGCAGTGCTCCCTACCCCGGGGGTGGCAATCAGCCCCAGCATTTT
CSAPYPGGGNQPQHF
>TRBV7-2|NA|TRBD2|TRBJ2-5
TGTGCCAGCAGCTTACGGCTAGCGGGAGTAGAGACCCAGTACTTC
CASSLRLAGVETQYF
>TRBV7-8|many|NA|TRBJ2-5
TGTGCCAGCAGCTTAGGTCGTCTCCGGGAGACCCAGTACTTC
CASSLGRLRETQYF
>TRBV7-8|NA|TRBD1|TRBJ1-3
TGTGCCAGCAGCTTAAGGGGGCCGGGACAACGACTGTCCGGAAACACCATATATTTT
CASSLRGPGQRLSGNTIYF
>TRBV6-1|few|NA|TRBJ2-2
TGTGCCAGCGTCCCGTCCAGGCCGCGAGGGACCGGGGAGCTGTTTTTT
CASVPSRPRGTGELFF
>TRBV7-9|few|NA|TRBJ2-5
TGTGCCAGCAGCCCCCACTCTTGGGGTTGGGAGACCCAGTACTTC
CASSPHSWGWETQYF
>TRBV7-2|many|NA|TRBJ2-2
TGTGCCAGCAGCTTAGAGTGGCTAGCGCTAAACACCGGGGAGCTGTTTTTT
CASSLEWLALNTGELFF
>TRBV11-2|many|NA|TRBJ2-3
TGTGCCAGCAGCCTTTCGGCCGGGACAGATACGCAGTATTTT
CASSLSAGTDTQYF
>TRBV5-1|few|NA|TRBJ2-2
TGCGCCAGCAGAGGCCTAGATTTGGACACCGGGGAGCTGTTTTTT
CASRGLDLDTGELFF
>TRBV20-1|many|NA|TRBJ2-3
TGCAGTGCTGGGGAAGGAGGAAACACAGATACGCAGTATTTT
CSAGEGGNTDTQYF
>TRBV19|few|NA|TRBJ2-3
TGTGCCACCCGACTAGTGAATACGCAGTATTTT
CATRLVNTQYF
>TRBV24-1|NA|TRBD2|TRBJ2-1
TGTGCCACCAGTGATGCACCGGGACTAGCGGGGGGGAGCTCCTACAATGAGCAGTTCTTC
CATSDAPGLAGGSSYNEQFF
>TRBV20-1|many|TRBD1|TRBJ2-7
TGCAGTGCTAGGCCGGGACAGGTCTACGAGCAGTACTTC
CSARPGQVYEQYF
>TRBV28|few|TRBD2|TRBJ2-1
TGTGCCAGCAGTTTATACCCGGGAGGGTACTACAATGAGCAGTTCTTC
CASSLYPGGYYNEQFF
>TRBV27|many|TRBD1|TRBJ2-7
TGTGCCAGCAGTTGGTCCCAAGGGACAGGGGGGAACGAGCAGTACTTC
CASSWSQGTGGNEQYF
>TRBV11-2|many|TRBD2|TRBJ2-1
TGTGCCAGCAGCTTAGTTGCCAGCGGGGGAGAGCAGTTCTTC
CASSLVASGGEQFF
>TRBV9|many|NA|TRBJ2-1
TGTGCCAGCAGCGTAGGACAGGTCAATGAGCAGTTCTTC
CASSVGQVNEQFF
>TRBV2|many|NA|TRBJ1-1
TGTGCCAGCAGTGAGAACAGGAACACTGAAGCTTTCTTT
CASSENRNTEAFF